The 8 T cell receptor beta chains in this list originate from one sample, sequenced in a study of tumor-infiltrating lymphocytes in localized non-small cell lung cancer. TCRdb's copy holds only in-frame clones and misses some; the assay was immunoSEQ multiplex PCR. The profile shows about 12,000 clones, 65% to 85% of them singletons. Material for sequencing was lung tumor tissue. These receptors were collected from a human donor with non-small cell lung cancer.

This clone was counted between two and nine times. The chain combines TRBV29-1 with TRBJ1-1; no firm D call. The CDR3 length is 10 residues. Germline V gene sequence: CDR1 SQVTM, CDR2 ANQGSEA. With 2 bases removed from V and 5 bases from J, the gap between germline ends came to 3 bases. The CDR3 is CSVERTEAFF. DNA for the CDR3: TGCAGCGTTGAACGTACTGAAGCTTTCTTT.

This clone was recorded only once. The gene calls are TRBV27 and TRBJ1-5; possibly TRBD1 for D (5 bases). From germline, CDR1 is MNHEY and CDR2 SMNVEV (reference sequence). V shed 2 bases and J shed 11 bases, with 10 bases lying between them. This CDR3 region has 12 residues. The CDR3 nucleotides read TGTGCCAGCAGTTTAATAGGGGAGACCCAGCATTTT. Translated: CASSLIGETQHF.

The chain recombines TRBV14 with TRBJ1-2; 8 bases match TRBD1. Germline trimming cut 4 bases from V and 4 bases from J; bases unmatched to any gene: 11. The CDR3 has 16 residues. CDR1 is SGHDN, CDR2 FVKESK, per germline. CDR3 sequence: CASSRTPGQGGYGYTF. The CDR3 coding sequence is TGTGCCAGCAGCCGCACCCCCGGACAGGGAGGCTATGGCTACACCTTC.

The chain combines TRBV7-2 with TRBJ1-3; 7 bases line up with TRBD1. The CDR3 is 14 amino acids. The V gene end was trimmed by 1 base and the J gene end by 4 bases; junction bases not matched to a gene: 1. Germline V gene sequence: CDR1 SGHTA, CDR2 FQGNSA. DNA of the CDR3: TGTGCCAGCAGCTTAGGGACAGGAGGAAACACCATATATTTT. It encodes CASSLGTGGNTIYF. Using reference TRBV7-2 and TRBJ1-3 for the parts outside the CDR3, the full variable domain is GAGVSQSPSNKVTEKGKDVELRCDPISGHTALYWYRQSLGQGLEFLIYFQGNSAPDKSGLPSDRFSAERTGGSVSTLTIQRTQQEDSAVYLCASSLGTGGNTIYFGEGSWLTVV.

The V call is TRBV6-5, the J call TRBJ2-5; D gene unclear. This CDR3 contains 14 residues. V was clipped by 6 bases and J by 7 bases, with 18 bases between them. Germline CDR1 and CDR2: MNHEY and SVGAGI. CDR3 nucleotides: TGTGCCAGCAGCCGGATCGGAGACTTAGGGACCCAGTACTTC. Amino acids: CASSRIGDLGTQYF.

The genes are TRBV11-2 and TRBJ1-1; no reliable D call. V was pared by 2 bases and J by 0 bases, with 4 bases between. The CDR3 is 13 residues long. CDR1 SGHAT and CDR2 FQNNGV come from the germline V gene. CDR3 nucleotide sequence: TGTGCCAGCAGCTTACGGATGAACACTGAAGCTTTCTTT. Amino acid sequence: CASSLRMNTEAFF.

The V call is TRBV11-2, the J call TRBJ2-7; TRBD1 agrees at 7 bases. CDR1 is SGHAT, CDR2 FQNNGV, per germline. The CDR3 covers 13 residues. Trimming removed 9 bases from V and 3 bases from J; junction bases left unmatched: 8. The CDR3 loop reads CASMNRDSYEQYF. Written as DNA, the CDR3 is TGTGCCAGTATGAACCGGGACAGCTACGAGCAGTACTTC.

This rearrangement joins TRBV4-3 to TRBJ1-2, with D possibly TRBD1 on 6 matching bases. Trimming left V 0 bases short and J 7 bases short, with 12 bases between. This CDR3 is built from 14 residues. Germline loops: CDR1 LGHNA, CDR2 YSLEER. This CDR3 reads CASSQEYRDPGYTF. The CDR3 DNA is TGCGCCAGCAGCCAAGAATACAGGGATCCTGGCTACACCTTC.